This TCR beta chain was profiled in a study of blood T cell repertoires in COVID-19. The overall study: There were acute and convalescent COVID-19 samples, and they came from the United States, Italy and Spain. PBMCs, B-cell-depleted T cells, or T cells provided the cDNA or gDNA that made up the material.

Germline V gene data show CDR1 as MNHEY and CDR2 as SVGAGI. Trimming took off 4 bases at V and 2 bases at J, with 11 bases between the two ends. This CDR3 region has 15 residues. Here immunoSEQ multiplex PCR was the method, and the copy in TCRdb shows in-frame clones only, minus some. The sample has 140,000 or so clones; approximately 80% are singletons. The sequencing input was peripheral blood. This TCR was recovered from a man in his 60s with active or convalescent COVID-19. The chain has TRBV6-5 and TRBJ1-4, with D perhaps TRBD1 (6 bases). Written as DNA, the CDR3 is TGTGCCAGCAGTTTCCGAAGGGGGACTAATGAAAAACTGTTTTTT. Amino acid sequence: CASSFRRGTNEKLFF.